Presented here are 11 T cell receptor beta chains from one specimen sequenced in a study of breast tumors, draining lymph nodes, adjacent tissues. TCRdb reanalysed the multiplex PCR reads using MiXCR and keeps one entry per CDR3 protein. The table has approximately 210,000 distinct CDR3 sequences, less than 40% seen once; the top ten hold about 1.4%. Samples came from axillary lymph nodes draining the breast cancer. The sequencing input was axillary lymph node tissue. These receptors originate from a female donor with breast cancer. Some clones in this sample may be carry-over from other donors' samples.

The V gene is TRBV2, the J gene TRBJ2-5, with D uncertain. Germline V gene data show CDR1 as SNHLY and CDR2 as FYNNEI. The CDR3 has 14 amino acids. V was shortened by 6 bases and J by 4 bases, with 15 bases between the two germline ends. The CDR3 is CASSPPLMGETQYF. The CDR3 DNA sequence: TGTGCCAGCAGCCCCCCCCTGATGGGAGAGACCCAGTACTTC.

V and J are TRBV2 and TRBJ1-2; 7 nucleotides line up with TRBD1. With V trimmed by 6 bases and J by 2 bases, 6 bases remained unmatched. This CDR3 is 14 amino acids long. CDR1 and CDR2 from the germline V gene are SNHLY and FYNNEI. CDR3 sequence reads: CASRSGTANYGYTF. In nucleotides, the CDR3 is TGTGCCAGCAGATCCGGGACAGCCAACTATGGCTACACCTTC.

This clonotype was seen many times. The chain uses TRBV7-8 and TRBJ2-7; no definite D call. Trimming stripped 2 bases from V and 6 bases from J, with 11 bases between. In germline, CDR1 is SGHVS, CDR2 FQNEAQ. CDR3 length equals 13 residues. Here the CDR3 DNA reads TGTGCCAGCAGCTTAAATAATAGGGTCGAGCAGTACTTC. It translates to CASSLNNRVEQYF.

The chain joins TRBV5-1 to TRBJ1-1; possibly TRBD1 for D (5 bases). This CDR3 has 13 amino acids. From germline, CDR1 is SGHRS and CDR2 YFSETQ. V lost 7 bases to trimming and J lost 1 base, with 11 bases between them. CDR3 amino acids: CASRDYTNTEAFF. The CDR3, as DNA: TGCGCCAGCCGGGACTATACGAACACTGAAGCTTTCTTT. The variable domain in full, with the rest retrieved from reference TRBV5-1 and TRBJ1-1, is KAGVTQTPRYLIKTRGQQVTLSCSPISGHRSVSWYQQTPGQGLQFLFEYFSETQRNKGNFPGRFSGRQFSNSRSEMNVSTLELGDSALYLCASRDYTNTEAFFGQGTRLTVV.

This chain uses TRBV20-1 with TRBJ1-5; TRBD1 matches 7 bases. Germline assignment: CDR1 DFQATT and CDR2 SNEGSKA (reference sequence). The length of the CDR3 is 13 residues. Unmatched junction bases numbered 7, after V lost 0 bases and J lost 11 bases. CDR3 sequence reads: CSARDDRVETQHF. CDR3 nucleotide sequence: TGCAGTGCTAGAGATGACAGGGTCGAGACCCAGCATTTT.

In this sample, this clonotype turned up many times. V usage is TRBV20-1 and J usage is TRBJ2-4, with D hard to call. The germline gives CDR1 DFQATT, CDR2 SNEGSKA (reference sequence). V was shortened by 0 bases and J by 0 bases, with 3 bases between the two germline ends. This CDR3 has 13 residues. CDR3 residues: CSARDKAKNIQYF. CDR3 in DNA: TGCAGTGCTAGAGACAAAGCCAAAAACATTCAGTACTTC.

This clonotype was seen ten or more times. CDR3 nucleotide sequence: TGTGCCAGCAGCGCTGCTAGCGGGAGGGGGAGTACGCAGTATTTT. This sequence encodes CASSAASGRGSTQYF. The chain carries TRBV7-6 and TRBJ2-3; 12 positions agree with TRBD2. Germline loops: CDR1 SGHVS, CDR2 FNYEAQ. Trimming removed 5 bases from V and 8 bases from J; junction bases left unmatched: 8. This CDR3 comprises 15 residues.

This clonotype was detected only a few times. The DNA of the CDR3 is TGTGCCAGCTCACCCCGGGTAGCGGGAGAAGGAACCGGGGAGCTGTTTTTT. Translated, it gives CASSPRVAGEGTGELFF. V usage is TRBV18 and J usage is TRBJ2-2, with 9 bases matching TRBD2. The CDR3 totals 17 residues. V shed 3 bases, J shed 5 bases, and the junction held 10 bases outside the gene matches. Germline V lookup: CDR1 KGHSH, CDR2 LQKENI.

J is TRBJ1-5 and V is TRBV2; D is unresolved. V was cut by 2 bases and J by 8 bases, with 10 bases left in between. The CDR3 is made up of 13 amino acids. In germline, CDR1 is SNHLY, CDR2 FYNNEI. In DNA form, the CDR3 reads TGTGCCAGCAGTGAAAAGTCGTACGAGCCCCAGCATTTT. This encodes CASSEKSYEPQHF.

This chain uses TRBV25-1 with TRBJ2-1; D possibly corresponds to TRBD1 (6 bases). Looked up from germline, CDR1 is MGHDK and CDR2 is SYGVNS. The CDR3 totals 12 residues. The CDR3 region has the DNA TGTGCTAGGATAAGGGGGTCCGATGAGCAGTTCTTC. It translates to CARIRGSDEQFF.

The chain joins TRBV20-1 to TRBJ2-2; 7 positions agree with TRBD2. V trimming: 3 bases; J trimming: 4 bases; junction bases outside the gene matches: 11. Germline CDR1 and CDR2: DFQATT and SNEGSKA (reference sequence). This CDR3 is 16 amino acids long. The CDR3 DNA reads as TGCAGTGCTAGGAGCGGGACCAGATTGACCACCGGGGAGCTGTTTTTT. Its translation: CSARSGTRLTTGELFF.